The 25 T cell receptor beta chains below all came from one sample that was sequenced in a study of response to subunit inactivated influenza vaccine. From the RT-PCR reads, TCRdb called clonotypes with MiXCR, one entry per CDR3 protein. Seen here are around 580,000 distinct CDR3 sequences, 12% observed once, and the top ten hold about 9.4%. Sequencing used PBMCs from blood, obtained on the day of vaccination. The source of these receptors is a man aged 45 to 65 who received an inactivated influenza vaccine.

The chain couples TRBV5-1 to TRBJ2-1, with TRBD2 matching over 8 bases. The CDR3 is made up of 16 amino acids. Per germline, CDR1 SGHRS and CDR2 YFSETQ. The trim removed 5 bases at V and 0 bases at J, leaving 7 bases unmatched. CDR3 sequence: CASRVSGGSSYNEQFF. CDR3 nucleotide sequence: TGCGCCAGCAGGGTGAGCGGGGGAAGCTCCTACAATGAGCAGTTCTTC.

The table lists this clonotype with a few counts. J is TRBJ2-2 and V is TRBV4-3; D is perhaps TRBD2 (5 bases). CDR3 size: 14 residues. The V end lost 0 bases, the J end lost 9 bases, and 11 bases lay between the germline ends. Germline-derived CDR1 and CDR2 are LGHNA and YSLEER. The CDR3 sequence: CASSQDPTRRELFF. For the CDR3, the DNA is TGCGCCAGCAGCCAAGATCCCACTAGAAGGGAGCTGTTTTTT.

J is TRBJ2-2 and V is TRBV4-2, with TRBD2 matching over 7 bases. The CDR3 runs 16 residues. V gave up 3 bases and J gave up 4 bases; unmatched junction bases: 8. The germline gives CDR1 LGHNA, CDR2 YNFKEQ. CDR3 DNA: TGTGCCAGCAGCCAGCAGGGAGGGCTGGCCACCGGGGAGCTGTTTTTT. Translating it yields CASSQQGGLATGELFF.

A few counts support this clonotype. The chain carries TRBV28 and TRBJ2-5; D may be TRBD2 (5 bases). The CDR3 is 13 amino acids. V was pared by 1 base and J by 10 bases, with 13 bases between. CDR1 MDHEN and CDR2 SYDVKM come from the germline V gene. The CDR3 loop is CASSLSAAGDQYF. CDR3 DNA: TGTGCCAGCAGTTTATCTGCCGCCGGGGACCAGTACTTC.

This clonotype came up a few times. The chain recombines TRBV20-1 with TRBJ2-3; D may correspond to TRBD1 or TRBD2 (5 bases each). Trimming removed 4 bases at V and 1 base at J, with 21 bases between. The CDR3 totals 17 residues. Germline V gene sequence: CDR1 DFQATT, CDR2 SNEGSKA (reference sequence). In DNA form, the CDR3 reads TGCAGTGCTACCGCCGGGACGCAGGCGTTTGGCACAGATACGCAGTATTTT. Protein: CSATAGTQAFGTDTQYF.

As DNA, the CDR3 is TGTGCCAGCAAGTCGGCCCCGGGGTGGGATAGGCAGTTCTTC. This sequence encodes CASKSAPGWDRQFF. The rearrangement uses TRBV6-2 or TRBV6-3 and TRBJ2-1; perhaps TRBD2 as D (5 bases). The CDR3 contains 14 residues. Germline V gene data show CDR1 as MNHEY and CDR2 as SVGEGT. V was cut by 7 bases and J by 12 bases, with 22 bases left in between.

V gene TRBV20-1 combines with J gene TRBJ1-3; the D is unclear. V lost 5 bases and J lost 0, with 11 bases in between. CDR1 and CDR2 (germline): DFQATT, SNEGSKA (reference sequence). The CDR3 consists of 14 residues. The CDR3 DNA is TGCAGTGCTTGGGCAGGTCTCTCTGGAAACACCATATATTTT. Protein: CSAWAGLSGNTIYF.

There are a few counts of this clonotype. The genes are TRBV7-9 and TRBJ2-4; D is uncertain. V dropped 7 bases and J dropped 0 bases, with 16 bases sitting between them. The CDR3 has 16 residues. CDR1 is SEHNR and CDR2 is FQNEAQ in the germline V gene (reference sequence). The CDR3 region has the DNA TGTGCCAGCACCGATGGCTGGGGTCTAGCCAAAAACATTCAGTACTTC. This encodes CASTDGWGLAKNIQYF.

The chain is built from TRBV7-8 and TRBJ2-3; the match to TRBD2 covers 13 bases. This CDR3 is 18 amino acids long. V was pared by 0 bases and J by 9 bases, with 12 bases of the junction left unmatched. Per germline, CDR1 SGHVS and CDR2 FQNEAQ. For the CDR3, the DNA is TGTGCCAGCAGCTTAGCGAGACTAGCGGGGGGCCAAGACGTAACGCAGTATTTT. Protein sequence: CASSLARLAGGQDVTQYF.

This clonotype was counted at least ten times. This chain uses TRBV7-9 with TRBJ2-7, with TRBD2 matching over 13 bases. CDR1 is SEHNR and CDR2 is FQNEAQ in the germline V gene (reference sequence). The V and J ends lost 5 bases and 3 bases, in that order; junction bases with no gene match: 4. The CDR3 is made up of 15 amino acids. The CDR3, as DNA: TGTGCCAGCAGCACCCGGACTAGCGGGAGCTACGAGCAGTACTTC. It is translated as CASSTRTSGSYEQYF.

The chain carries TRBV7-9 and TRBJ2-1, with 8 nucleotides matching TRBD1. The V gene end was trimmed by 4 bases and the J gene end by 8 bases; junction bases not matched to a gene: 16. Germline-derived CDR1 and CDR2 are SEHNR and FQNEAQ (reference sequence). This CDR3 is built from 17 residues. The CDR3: CASSSPLGQGLSDEQFF. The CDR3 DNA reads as TGTGCCAGCAGCTCGCCTCTTGGACAGGGATTGTCAGATGAGCAGTTCTTC.

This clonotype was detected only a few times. CDR3 in DNA: TGTGCCAGCTCACCCGAATACCTAGGACTGACGACCGGGGAGCTGTTTTTT. Translated: CASSPEYLGLTTGELFF. The V call is TRBV18, the J call TRBJ2-2; tentative D call: TRBD2 (5 bases). Germline lookup yields CDR1 KGHSH and CDR2 LQKENI. The CDR3 is 17 amino acids. The germline V and J ends were trimmed by 3 bases and 5 bases, with 19 bases remaining between them.

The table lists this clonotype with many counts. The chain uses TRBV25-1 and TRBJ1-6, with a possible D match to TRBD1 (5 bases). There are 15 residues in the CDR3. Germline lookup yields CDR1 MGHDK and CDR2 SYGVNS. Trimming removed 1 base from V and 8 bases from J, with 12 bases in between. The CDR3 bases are TGTGCCAGCAGTGAATGGGGGGGAGTGGATTCACCCCTCCACTTT. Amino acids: CASSEWGGVDSPLHF.

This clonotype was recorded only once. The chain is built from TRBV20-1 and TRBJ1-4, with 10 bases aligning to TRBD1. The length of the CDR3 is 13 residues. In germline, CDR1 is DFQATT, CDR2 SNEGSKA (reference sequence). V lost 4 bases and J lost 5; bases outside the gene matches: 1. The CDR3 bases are TGCAGTGCTAAGGGACAGGGGAATGAAAAACTGTTTTTT. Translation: CSAKGQGNEKLFF.

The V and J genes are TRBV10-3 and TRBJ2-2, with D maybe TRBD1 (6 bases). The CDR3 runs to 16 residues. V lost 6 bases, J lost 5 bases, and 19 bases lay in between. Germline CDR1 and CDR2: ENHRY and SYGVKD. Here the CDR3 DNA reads TGTGCCATCAGGGTCACAGGGAATTTATGGACCGGGGAGCTGTTTTTT. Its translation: CAIRVTGNLWTGELFF.

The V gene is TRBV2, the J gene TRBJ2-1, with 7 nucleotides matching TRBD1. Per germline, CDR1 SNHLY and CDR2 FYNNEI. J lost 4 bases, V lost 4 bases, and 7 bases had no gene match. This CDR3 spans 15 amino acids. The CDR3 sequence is CASSASGTAYNEQFF. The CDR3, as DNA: TGTGCCAGCAGTGCTTCCGGGACAGCATACAATGAGCAGTTCTTC.

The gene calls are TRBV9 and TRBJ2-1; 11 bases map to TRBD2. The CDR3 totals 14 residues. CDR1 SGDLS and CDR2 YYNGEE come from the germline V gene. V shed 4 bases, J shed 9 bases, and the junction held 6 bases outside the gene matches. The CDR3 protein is CASSLAGGRSEQFF. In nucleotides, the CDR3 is TGTGCCAGCAGCCTAGCGGGAGGACGTAGTGAGCAGTTCTTC. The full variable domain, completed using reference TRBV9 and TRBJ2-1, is DSGVTQTPKHLITATGQRVTLRCSPRSGDLSVYWYQQSLDQGLQFLIQYYNGEERAKGNILERFSAQQFPDLHSELNLSSLELGDSALYFCASSLAGGRSEQFFGPGTRLTVL.

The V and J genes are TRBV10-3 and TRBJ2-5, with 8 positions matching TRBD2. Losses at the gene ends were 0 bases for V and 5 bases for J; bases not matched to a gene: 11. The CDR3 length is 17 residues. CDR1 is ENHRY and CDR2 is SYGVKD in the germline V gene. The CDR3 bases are TGTGCCATCAGTGAGTCAGGTCTAGCGGGTGAGGTTGAGACCCAGTACTTC. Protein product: CAISESGLAGEVETQYF.

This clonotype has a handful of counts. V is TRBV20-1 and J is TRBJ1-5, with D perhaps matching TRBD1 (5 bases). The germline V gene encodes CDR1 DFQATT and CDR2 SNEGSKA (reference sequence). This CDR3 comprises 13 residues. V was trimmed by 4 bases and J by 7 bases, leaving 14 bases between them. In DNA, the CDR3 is TGCAGTGCTAACAGAGAGTGGGGCCAGCCCCAGCATTTT. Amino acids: CSANREWGQPQHF.

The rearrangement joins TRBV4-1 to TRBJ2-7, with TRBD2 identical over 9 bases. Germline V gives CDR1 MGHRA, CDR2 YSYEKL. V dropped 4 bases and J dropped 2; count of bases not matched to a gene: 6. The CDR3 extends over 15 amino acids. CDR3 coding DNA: TGCGCCAGCAGCCCGTACAGCGGGGGGCCCTACGAGCAGTACTTC. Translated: CASSPYSGGPYEQYF.

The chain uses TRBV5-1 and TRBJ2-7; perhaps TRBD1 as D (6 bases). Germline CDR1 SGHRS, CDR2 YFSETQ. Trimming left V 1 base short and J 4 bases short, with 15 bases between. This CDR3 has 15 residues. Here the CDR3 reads CASSLIGGVGYEQYF. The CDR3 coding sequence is TGCGCCAGCAGCTTGATTGGGGGCGTAGGGTACGAGCAGTACTTC.

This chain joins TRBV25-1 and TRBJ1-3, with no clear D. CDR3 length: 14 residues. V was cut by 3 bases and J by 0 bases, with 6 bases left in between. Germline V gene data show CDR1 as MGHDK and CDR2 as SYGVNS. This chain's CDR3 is CASSDRDSGNTIYF. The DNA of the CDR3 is TGTGCCAGCAGTGACCGGGACTCTGGAAACACCATATATTTT.

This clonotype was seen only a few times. CDR3 bases: TGTGCCAGCAGCCGGACAGGGGTGGATACGCAGTATTTT. Its translation: CASSRTGVDTQYF. The rearrangement uses TRBV7-9 and TRBJ2-3; 9 bases are a match to TRBD1. Looked up from germline, CDR1 is SEHNR and CDR2 is FQNEAQ (reference sequence). J lost 6 bases, V lost 5 bases, and 3 bases had no gene match. The CDR3 runs 13 residues.

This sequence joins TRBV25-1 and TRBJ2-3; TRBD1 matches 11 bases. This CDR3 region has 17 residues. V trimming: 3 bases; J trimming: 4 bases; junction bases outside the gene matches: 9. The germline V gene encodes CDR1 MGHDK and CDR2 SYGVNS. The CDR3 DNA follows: TGTGCCAGCAGTGACCTCTCCTGGGACAGGGGGGCAGATACGCAGTATTTT. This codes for CASSDLSWDRGADTQYF. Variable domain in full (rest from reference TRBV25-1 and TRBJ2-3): EADIYQTPRYLVIGTGKKITLECSQTMGHDKMYWYQQDPGMELHLIHYSYGVNSTEKGDLSSESTVSRIRTEHFPLTLESARPSHTSQYLCASSDLSWDRGADTQYFGPGTRLTVL.

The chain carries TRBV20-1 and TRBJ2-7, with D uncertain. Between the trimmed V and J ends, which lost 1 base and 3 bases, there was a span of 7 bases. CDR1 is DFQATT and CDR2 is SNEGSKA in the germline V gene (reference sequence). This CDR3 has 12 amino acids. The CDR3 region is CSARGHNYEQYF. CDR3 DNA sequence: TGCAGTGCTAGAGGGCATAACTACGAGCAGTACTTC.